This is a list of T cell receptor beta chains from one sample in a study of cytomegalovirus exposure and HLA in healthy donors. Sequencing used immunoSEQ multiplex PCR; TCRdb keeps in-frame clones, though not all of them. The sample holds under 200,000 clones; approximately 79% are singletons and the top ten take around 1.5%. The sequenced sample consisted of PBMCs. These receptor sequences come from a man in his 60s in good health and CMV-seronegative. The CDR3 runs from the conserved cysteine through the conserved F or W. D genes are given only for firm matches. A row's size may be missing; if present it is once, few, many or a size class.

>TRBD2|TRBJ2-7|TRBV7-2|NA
CASSQWGGGAAEQYF
TGTGCCAGCAGCCAATGGGGCGGGGGGGCAGCCGAGCAGTACTTC
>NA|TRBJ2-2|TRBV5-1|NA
CASVSGYTGELFF
TGCGCCAGCGTGTCAGGCTACACCGGGGAGCTGTTTTTT
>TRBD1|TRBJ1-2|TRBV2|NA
CASSGLRGLDYGYTF
TGTGCCAGCAGTGGCTTAAGGGGGCTCGACTATGGCTACACCTTC
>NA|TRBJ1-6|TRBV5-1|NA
CASSSAGTQNSPLHF
TGCGCCAGCAGCTCTGCCGGGACACAAAATTCACCCCTCCACTTT
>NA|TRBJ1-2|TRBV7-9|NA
CASSLDLDYGYTF
TGTGCCAGCAGCCTGGACTTAGACTATGGCTACACCTTC
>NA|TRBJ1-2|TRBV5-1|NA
CASSKTANNYGYTF
TGCGCCAGCAGCAAGACAGCCAATAACTATGGCTACACCTTC
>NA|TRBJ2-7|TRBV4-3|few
CASSQDTPGEIYEQYF
TGCGCCAGCAGCCAAGATACGCCAGGGGAAATCTACGAGCAGTACTTC
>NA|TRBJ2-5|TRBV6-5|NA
CASTRMSGRTETQYF
TGTGCCAGCACCAGAATGTCCGGGAGAACAGAGACCCAGTACTTC
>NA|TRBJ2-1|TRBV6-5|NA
CASSNANPFYNEQFF
TGTGCCAGCAGCAACGCGAACCCGTTCTACAATGAGCAGTTCTTC
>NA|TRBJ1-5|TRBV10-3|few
CAISDTGGNQPQHF
TGTGCCATCAGTGACACCGGGGGAAATCAGCCCCAGCATTTT
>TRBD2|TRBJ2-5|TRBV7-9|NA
CASKGQAGRQETQYF
TGTGCCAGCAAAGGCCAAGCGGGACGACAGGAGACCCAGTACTTC